A single sample gave rise to the 12 T cell receptor beta chains below, sequenced in a study of beta chain features in type 1 diabetes. Sequencing targeted expressed TCRB transcripts, as all isolated RNA had been reverse transcribed. Here immunoSEQ multiplex PCR was the method, and the copy in TCRdb shows in-frame clones only, minus some. The sample lists roughly 250,000 clones; about 20% were seen once. No antigen has been assigned to these receptors. Whole-study findings and limits: Moderate yet significant TCRB CDR3 shortening was seen in Type 1 diabetes patients in all four CD4+ subsets.

The sequencing input was naive CD4+ T cells from blood. The receptors originated from a woman aged 40 to 49 with type 1 diabetes.

The V call is TRBV6-5, the J call TRBJ1-1; D may be TRBD1 (5 bases). The CDR3 has 11 residues. Germline V gene lookup returns CDR1 MNHEY and CDR2 SVGAGI. The CDR3 loop reads CVSGQNTEAFF. The DNA of the CDR3 is TGTGTGTCAGGGCAGAACACTGAAGCTTTCTTT.

The V and J genes are TRBV27 and TRBJ2-7; 10 bases fit TRBD1. The germline V gene encodes CDR1 MNHEY and CDR2 SMNVEV (reference sequence). This CDR3 region has 15 residues. The V gene end was trimmed by 8 bases and the J gene end by 0 bases; junction bases not matched to a gene: 7. The CDR3 sequence: CASAGWDRGSYEQYF. The CDR3 DNA is TGTGCCAGCGCCGGTTGGGACAGGGGCTCCTACGAGCAGTACTTC.

J is TRBJ1-5 and V is TRBV28, with D possibly being TRBD1 (5 bases). Germline V gene lookup returns CDR1 MDHEN and CDR2 SYDVKM. Trimming cost V 7 bases and J 6 bases, with 16 bases left between them. This CDR3 contains 14 residues. DNA of the CDR3: TGTGCCAGCACCAAATGGGTTACAGGTCAGCCCCAGCATTTT. It specifies CASTKWVTGQPQHF.

This clone was seen only a few times. V and J are TRBV7-8 and TRBJ1-2, with no clear D. Germline V CDR1 and CDR2: SGHVS, FQNEAQ. This CDR3 has 14 amino acids. V was clipped by 5 bases and J by 8 bases, with 18 bases between them. This chain's CDR3 is CASSPRVPEGGYTF. The CDR3 nucleotides read TGTGCCAGCAGCCCCCGGGTTCCGGAAGGCGGCTACACCTTC.

Only a few counts were recorded for this clone. The gene calls are TRBV29-1 and TRBJ2-5; the D gene is possibly TRBD1 (6 bases). The V end was cut by 7 bases, the J end by 5 bases, with 17 bases between. The CDR3 contains 13 residues. Germline loops: CDR1 SQVTM, CDR2 ANQGSEA. CDR3 bases: TGCAGCGCCTCCTTTAATAGGGGGGAGACCCAGTACTTC. This gives the protein CSASFNRGETQYF.

V usage is TRBV7-8 and J usage is TRBJ2-7, with D possibly TRBD1 on 5 matching bases. The V and J ends lost 2 bases and 2 bases respectively, with 13 bases between them. The CDR3 contains 15 residues. Germline V lookup: CDR1 SGHVS, CDR2 FQNEAQ. This chain's CDR3 is CASSLFAGITYEQYF. The CDR3 coding sequence is TGTGCCAGCAGCTTATTTGCAGGGATCACCTACGAGCAGTACTTC.

This clone was counted between two and nine times. The chain has TRBV29-1 and TRBJ1-1; 7 bases are shared with TRBD1. V shed 6 bases and J 5 bases; nucleotides not matched to a gene: 12. The germline gives CDR1 SQVTM, CDR2 ANQGSEA. There are 14 residues in the CDR3. The CDR3 here is CSVGGQRGRTEAFF. The CDR3 DNA is TGCAGCGTGGGGGGACAGAGGGGAAGGACTGAAGCTTTCTTT.

This clone occurred once. The chain recombines TRBV4-3 with TRBJ2-3; tentative D call: TRBD2 (6 bases). The CDR3 covers 12 residues. V lost 3 bases, J lost 8 bases, and 9 bases lay in between. Germline assignment: CDR1 LGHNA and CDR2 YSLEER. DNA for the CDR3: TGCGCCAGCAGCCAGGTGGAGGGTACGCAGTATTTT. Protein: CASSQVEGTQYF.

The chain employs TRBV18 and TRBJ2-7, with D uncertain. This CDR3 spans 13 amino acids. Germline-derived CDR1 and CDR2 are KGHSH and LQKENI. The V and J ends lost 4 bases and 7 bases respectively, with 14 bases between them. Written as DNA, the CDR3 is TGTGCCAGCTCACTACTGGGCAGTCCGGAGCAGTACTTC. Amino acid sequence: CASSLLGSPEQYF.

This clone came up a few times. The junction departs from the called germline gene at one end, perhaps through a read error. The gene calls are TRBV7-6 and TRBJ2-7; the match to TRBD1 covers 9 bases. Germline loops: CDR1 SGHVS, CDR2 FNYEAQ. The CDR3 contains 11 residues. In DNA form, the CDR3 reads TGTGCCAGCAGCTTGGGGACAGGGCTACACTTC. It is translated as CASSLGTGLHF.

This clone occurred a few times. The chain links TRBV15 to TRBJ2-7; TRBD1 agrees at 8 bases. CDR1 is LNHNV and CDR2 is YYDKDF in the germline V gene (reference sequence). The CDR3 has 15 amino acids. The V gene end was trimmed by 3 bases and the J gene end by 2 bases; junction bases not matched to a gene: 6. The CDR3 loop reads CATSREPDRAYEQYF. DNA of the CDR3: TGTGCCACCAGCAGGGAACCGGACAGGGCCTACGAGCAGTACTTC.

The table lists this clone with a few counts. This same CDR3 is encoded by further DNA sequences in the sample. The rearrangement joins TRBV7-3 to TRBJ1-1, with 7 bases that match TRBD1. This CDR3 has 13 residues. In germline, CDR1 is SGHTA, CDR2 FQGTGA. V shed 5 bases and J 1 base; nucleotides not matched to a gene: 1. Here the CDR3 reads CASSRDRNTEAFF. The CDR3 DNA reads as TGTGCCAGCAGCCGGGACAGGAACACTGAAGCTTTCTTT.